This entry lists 30 T cell receptor beta chains sequenced from one sample in a study of T-cell reconstitution after alpha-beta-depleted transplantation in children. The TCRbeta library was prepared with unique molecular identifiers. In TCRdb, the PCR reads were re-called with MiXCR into one record per CDR3 protein. In the table there are over 200,000 distinct CDR3 sequences, about a tenth of which are singletons. The source material was PBMCs, sampled before TCRalphabeta/CD19-depleted stem cell transplant. The source is a child under three years old with acute myeloid leukemia, due to receive a stem cell transplant.

Concerning this clonotype: This may come from a read error, since a much larger clone is one base off. CDR3 sequence reads: CSARDHTGGRGAGELFF. CDR3 DNA: TGCAGTGCTAGAGATCATACTGGCGGGAGGGGCGCCGGGGAGCTGTTTTTT. This chain joins TRBV20-1 and TRBJ2-2; TRBD2 agrees at 9 bases. V lost 0 bases and J lost 6; bases outside the gene matches: 11. Looked up from germline, CDR1 is DFQATT and CDR2 is SNEGSKA (reference sequence). CDR3 size: 17 residues.

There are many counts of this clonotype. This chain links TRBV29-1 with TRBJ1-4; 7 bases match TRBD1. The CDR3 is 13 residues long. V shed 3 bases and J 6 bases; nucleotides not matched to a gene: 4. Germline lookup yields CDR1 SQVTM and CDR2 ANQGSEA. CDR3 loop: CSVEGGGDEKLFF. The CDR3 DNA sequence: TGCAGCGTTGAGGGAGGGGGCGATGAAAAACTGTTTTTT.

This clonotype was picked up many times. The rearrangement links TRBV3-1 to TRBJ1-4; 10 nucleotides line up with TRBD1. Germline V lookup: CDR1 LGHDT, CDR2 YNNKEL (reference sequence). With V trimmed by 1 base and J by 8 bases, 4 bases remained unmatched. This CDR3 is built from 15 residues. The CDR3 is CASSQVGTGDEKLFF. The CDR3 nucleotides are TGTGCCAGCAGCCAAGTTGGGACAGGGGACGAAAAACTGTTTTTT.

This clonotype has ten or more counts. V gene TRBV7-2 combines with J gene TRBJ2-4, with 12 positions matching TRBD1. Germline CDR1 reads SGHTA; CDR2 reads FQGNSA. The CDR3 has 16 residues. Germline trimming cut 2 bases from V and 6 bases from J; bases unmatched to any gene: 5. The CDR3 sequence is CASSLMGQGAGNIQYF. In nucleotides, the CDR3 is TGTGCCAGCAGCTTAATGGGACAGGGGGCGGGAAACATTCAGTACTTC.

This clonotype has ten or more counts. At one end the junction does not follow the germline gene, possibly because of a read error. The chain carries TRBV6-5 and TRBJ1-3; D gene uncertain. Germline V CDR1 and CDR2: MNHEY, SVGAGI. The CDR3 consists of 13 residues. CDR3 sequence (DNA): TGTGCCAGCGGTTACGGGAGAGGAAACACCATATATTTT. It specifies CASGYGRGNTIYF.

The chain is built from TRBV5-5 and TRBJ2-7; D is possibly TRBD1 (5 bases). The CDR3 sequence is 13 residues long. The ends were cut back, 3 bases at V and 1 base at J, with 8 bases in the middle. The germline gives CDR1 SGHKS, CDR2 YYEKEE (reference sequence). As DNA, the CDR3 is TGTGCCAGCAGCTGTGACAGTTCCTACGAGCAGTACTTC. This gives the protein CASSCDSSYEQYF.

In this sample, this clonotype turned up many times. The chain recombines TRBV7-3 with TRBJ2-1, with a possible D match to TRBD2 (6 bases). The V end lost 5 bases, the J end lost 5 bases, and 16 bases lay between the germline ends. Germline V gives CDR1 SGHTA, CDR2 FQGTGA. The length of the CDR3 is 15 residues. The CDR3 protein is CASSRSGAINNEQFF. The DNA for the CDR3 is TGTGCCAGCAGCCGGTCGGGAGCGATAAACAATGAGCAGTTCTTC.

This clonotype was seen many times. CDR3 in amino acids: CASRRQGAQGETQYF. DNA of the CDR3: TGTGCCAGCAGAAGACAGGGGGCGCAGGGAGAGACCCAGTACTTC. The chain employs TRBV28 and TRBJ2-5; 10 positions agree with TRBD1. V lost 6 bases, J lost 4 bases, and 8 bases stayed unmatched. Germline CDR1 reads MDHEN; CDR2 reads SYDVKM. The CDR3 is made up of 15 amino acids. Full variable domain (rest looked up from reference TRBV28 and TRBJ2-5): DVKVTQSSRYLVKRTGEKVFLECVQDMDHENMFWYRQDPGLGLRLIYFSYDVKMKEKGDIPEGYSVSREKKERFSLILESASTNQTSMYLCASRRQGAQGETQYFGPGTRLLVL.

This clonotype was recorded at least ten times. V gene TRBV4-3 combines with J gene TRBJ2-2; 7 positions agree with TRBD2. With 1 base clipped from V and 4 bases from J, the junction kept 3 bases outside the gene matches. This CDR3 has 15 amino acids. Germline V CDR1 and CDR2: LGHNA, YSLEER. This chain's CDR3 is CASSQGTSATGELFF. CDR3 DNA: TGCGCCAGCAGCCAAGGAACTAGCGCCACCGGGGAGCTGTTTTTT.

This clonotype was detected only a few times. This chain joins TRBV4-2 and TRBJ1-6, with D unclear. Trimming removed 0 bases at V and 7 bases at J, with 7 bases between. Per germline, CDR1 LGHNA and CDR2 YNFKEQ. CDR3 length equals 14 residues. The DNA for the CDR3 is TGTGCCAGCAGCCAAGATAACAGCAATTCACCCCTCCACTTT. The encoded protein is CASSQDNSNSPLHF.

The V call is TRBV12-3 or TRBV12-4, the J call TRBJ1-1; weak D call: TRBD1 (5 bases). V was pared by 7 bases and J by 3 bases, with 12 bases between. This CDR3 is 13 amino acids long. The CDR3 protein is CASTWGGDTEAFF. The CDR3, as DNA: TGTGCCAGCACCTGGGGGGGTGACACTGAAGCTTTCTTT.

This clonotype was seen many times. The J gene is TRBJ2-1, the V gene TRBV5-5; no firm D call. The CDR3 covers 14 residues. CDR1 and CDR2 (germline): SGHKS, YYEKEE (reference sequence). V lost 4 bases to trimming and J lost 6 bases, with 14 bases between them. The CDR3 nucleotides read TGTGCCAGCAGCCTTCCCATTTTAGGCAATGAGCAGTTCTTC. Protein sequence: CASSLPILGNEQFF.

In its sample, this clonotype was seen many times. The V and J genes are TRBV20-1 and TRBJ2-1; maybe TRBD1 (6 bases). CDR1 and CDR2 from the germline V gene are DFQATT and SNEGSKA (reference sequence). V was clipped by 6 bases and J by 0 bases, with 12 bases between them. There are 14 residues in the CDR3. The CDR3 DNA sequence: TGCAGTGCCCGACAGGTGAGCTCCTACAATGAGCAGTTCTTC. Residues: CSARQVSSYNEQFF.

This clonotype showed up many times. The chain combines TRBV27 with TRBJ2-7; 8 nucleotides line up with TRBD2. From germline, CDR1 is MNHEY and CDR2 SMNVEV (reference sequence). V lost 2 bases and J lost 3; bases outside the gene matches: 3. The CDR3 spans 14 residues. The CDR3 DNA sequence: TGTGCCAGCAGTTTAGCCAGCGGGGGCTACGAGCAGTACTTC. It codes for CASSLASGGYEQYF.

In its sample, this clonotype was seen many times. The chain uses TRBV18 and TRBJ2-1; 9 bases fit TRBD2. Looked up from germline, CDR1 is KGHSH and CDR2 is LQKENI. The CDR3 totals 15 residues. The V gene end was trimmed by 6 bases and the J gene end by 4 bases; junction bases not matched to a gene: 7. The CDR3 loop is CASSQETSGYNEQFF. The CDR3 DNA follows: TGTGCCAGCTCTCAGGAGACTAGCGGATACAATGAGCAGTTCTTC.

This clonotype has at least ten counts. The V call is TRBV5-1, the J call TRBJ2-3; TRBD2 is a possible D gene (6 bases). This CDR3 region has 12 residues. V lost 4 bases, J lost 8 bases, and 11 bases lay in between. CDR1 and CDR2 (germline): SGHRS, YFSETQ. The CDR3 region is CASSPMEGTQYF. CDR3 bases: TGCGCCAGCAGCCCGATGGAGGGTACGCAGTATTTT.

The sample holds many counts of this clonotype. The rearrangement joins TRBV7-2 to TRBJ2-1; no definite D call. Trimming cost V 6 bases and J 4 bases, with 7 bases left between them. Germline values: CDR1 SGHTA, CDR2 FQGNSA. This CDR3 is built from 12 residues. CDR3 loop: CASRALYNEQFF. The DNA for the CDR3 is TGTGCCAGCAGAGCGCTGTACAATGAGCAGTTCTTC.

This clonotype was seen many times. This chain connects TRBV5-1 to TRBJ2-7; 8 bases fit TRBD2. CDR1 SGHRS and CDR2 YFSETQ come from the germline V gene. Trimming removed 4 bases from V and 2 bases from J; junction bases left unmatched: 8. The CDR3 is made up of 15 amino acids. The CDR3 region has the DNA TGCGCCAGCAGCCAGACTAGCGTTGGACCCTACGAGCAGTACTTC. Translation gives CASSQTSVGPYEQYF.

At least ten counts were recorded for this clonotype. The V gene is TRBV25-1, the J gene TRBJ2-4, with 10 nucleotides matching TRBD2. The germline CDR1 and CDR2 sequences are MGHDK and SYGVNS. The ends lost 3 bases at V and 7 bases at J; junction bases unmatched: 9. The CDR3 has 16 amino acids. The CDR3 region has the DNA TGTGCCAGCAGTGATACAGCGGGAGGGCCTGTGAACATTCAGTACTTC. It encodes CASSDTAGGPVNIQYF.

This clonotype has more than one count but fewer than ten. A read error may account for a junction end that differs from germline. The chain combines TRBV23-1 with TRBJ2-7; D is possibly TRBD2 (5 bases). TRBV23-1 is labeled an ORF, and its function is uncertain. The CDR3 totals 14 residues. The CDR3 is CASSIPSISYELYF. For the CDR3, the DNA is TGCGCCAGCAGTATCCCTAGCATATCCTACGAGCTGTACTTC.

The sample holds many counts of this clonotype. This chain uses TRBV24-1 with TRBJ1-2; TRBD1 might be the D (5 bases). This CDR3 is built from 12 residues. CDR1 and CDR2 from the germline V gene are KGHDR and SFDVKD. The V end was cut by 1 base, the J end by 7 bases, with 6 bases between. CDR3 loop: CATSDLGVGYTF. The DNA of the CDR3 is TGTGCCACCAGTGATTTAGGGGTTGGCTACACCTTC.

This clonotype occurred many times. The chain combines TRBV29-1 with TRBJ1-5; D is unresolved. V lost 4 bases, J lost 5 bases, and 9 bases lay in between. Looked up from germline, CDR1 is SQVTM and CDR2 is ANQGSEA. The CDR3 is 12 amino acids. CDR3 in amino acids: CSVGEWDQPQHF. Written as DNA, the CDR3 is TGCAGCGTTGGCGAGTGGGATCAGCCCCAGCATTTT. Drawing the rest from reference TRBV29-1 and TRBJ1-5, the complete variable domain is SAVISQKPSRDICQRGTSLTIQCQVDSQVTMMFWYRQQPGQSLTLIATANQGSEATYESGFVIDKFPISRPNLTFSTLTVSNMSPEDSSIYLCSVGEWDQPQHFGDGTRLSIL.

This clonotype was seen at least ten times. The genes are TRBV9 and TRBJ2-2; 14 nucleotides match TRBD2. The CDR3 extends over 18 amino acids. V lost 4 bases to trimming and J lost 1 base; unmatched junction nucleotides: 6. Germline CDR1 reads SGDLS; CDR2 reads YYNGEE. The CDR3 DNA reads as TGTGCCAGCAGCAAGGGGACTAGCGGGAGTATGAACACCGGGGAGCTGTTTTTT. It is translated as CASSKGTSGSMNTGELFF.

This clonotype came up many times. This chain links TRBV2 with TRBJ1-2; D might be TRBD1 (6 bases). Trimming took off 6 bases at V and 5 bases at J, with 10 bases between the two ends. CDR3 length: 12 residues. CDR1 and CDR2 (germline): SNHLY, FYNNEI. The CDR3 spells CASRGGDYGYTF. Here the CDR3 DNA reads TGTGCCAGCAGGGGGGGCGATTATGGCTACACCTTC.

This clonotype showed up many times. J is TRBJ2-2 and V is TRBV5-1; tentative D call: TRBD1 (6 bases). Per germline, CDR1 SGHRS and CDR2 YFSETQ. The CDR3 covers 16 residues. Trimming left V 0 bases short and J 4 bases short, with 13 bases between. This chain's CDR3 is CASSLGQVSGTGELFF. The CDR3 bases are TGCGCCAGCAGCTTGGGACAGGTCTCGGGCACCGGGGAGCTGTTTTTT.

This clonotype was detected ten times or more. The J gene is TRBJ1-2, the V gene TRBV5-8, with D uncertain. V was pared by 0 bases and J by 9 bases, with 18 bases between. Germline lookup yields CDR1 SGHTS and CDR2 YDEGEE. CDR3 size: 15 residues. The CDR3 loop reads CASSLGSFVYTRYTF. The CDR3 region has the DNA TGTGCCAGCAGCTTGGGGTCTTTCGTTTACACACGCTACACCTTC.

There are many counts of this clonotype. This chain uses TRBV20-1 with TRBJ2-1; D could derive from TRBD1 or TRBD2 (5 bases each). Trimming left V 3 bases short and J 6 bases short, with 15 bases between. The CDR3 has 14 amino acids. The germline V gene has CDR1 DFQATT and CDR2 SNEGSKA (reference sequence). The DNA for the CDR3 is TGCAGTGCTAGGGGACCGCCCCGGGTCAATGAGCAGTTCTTC. This gives the protein CSARGPPRVNEQFF.

This clonotype was observed at least ten times. The V call is TRBV5-1, the J call TRBJ2-7, with TRBD1 matching over 7 bases. CDR1 is SGHRS, CDR2 YFSETQ, per germline. J was trimmed by 3 bases and V by 4 bases; bases with no gene match: 13. CDR3 length: 16 amino acids. CDR3 bases: TGCGCCAGCAGCCCCGGGGACAGACAGACAATCTACGAGCAGTACTTC. It translates to CASSPGDRQTIYEQYF.

This clonotype was counted at least ten times. This chain joins TRBV7-2 and TRBJ2-3; 8 nucleotides agree with TRBD2. V shed 1 base, J shed 5 bases, and the junction held 5 bases outside the gene matches. Germline CDR1 SGHTA, CDR2 FQGNSA. The CDR3 totals 15 residues. CDR3 sequence (DNA): TGTGCCAGCAGCTTAGGAGCGGGAGTAATAGATACGCAGTATTTT. It translates to CASSLGAGVIDTQYF.

This clonotype has ten or more counts. This sequence joins TRBV20-1 and TRBJ2-3; TRBD2 matches at 15 bases. This CDR3 contains 17 residues. Trimming at V came to 5 bases and at J to 2 bases, leaving 8 bases not matched to a gene. Germline V CDR1 and CDR2: DFQATT, SNEGSKA (reference sequence). The CDR3 coding sequence is TGCAGTGCTCTTCCGGGACTAGCGGGAGGTCACACAGATACGCAGTATTTT. Protein: CSALPGLAGGHTDTQYF.